This entry concerns a single TCR beta chain. Per the original methods: Reference gene primer amplification gave nucleated cell count estimates. Repertoires were generated with immunoSEQ multiplex PCR, while TCRdb's copy carries only in-frame clones and drops some. V and J calls and clone size are as listed in that table; D and trimming were resolved from the DNA. The sample contains under 95,000 clones, approximately 80% of which appear only once. These data are taken from a study of blood T cell repertoires in COVID-19. Overall study context: Italy, Spain and the United States were the sources of the convalescent and acute COVID-19 samples.

V was trimmed by 8 bases and J by 4 bases, leaving 17 bases between them. The CDR3 sequence is 14 residues long. CDR1 is SNHLY, CDR2 FYNNEI, per germline. Sequencing was performed on peripheral blood. This TCR derives from a woman in her 70s with acute or convalescent COVID-19. This sequence joins TRBV2 and TRBJ1-2, with D maybe TRBD1 (5 bases). The DNA for the CDR3 is TGTGCCAGCCGCGGGGGTTCGAACAGCTATGGCTACACCTTC. It is translated as CASRGGSNSYGYTF. Complete variable domain (other parts from reference TRBV2 and TRBJ1-2): EPEVTQTPSHQVTQMGQEVILRCVPISNHLYFYWYRQILGQKVEFLVSFYNNEISEKSEIFDDQFSVERPDGSNFTLKIRSTKLEDSAMYFCASRGGSNSYGYTFGSGTRLTVV.